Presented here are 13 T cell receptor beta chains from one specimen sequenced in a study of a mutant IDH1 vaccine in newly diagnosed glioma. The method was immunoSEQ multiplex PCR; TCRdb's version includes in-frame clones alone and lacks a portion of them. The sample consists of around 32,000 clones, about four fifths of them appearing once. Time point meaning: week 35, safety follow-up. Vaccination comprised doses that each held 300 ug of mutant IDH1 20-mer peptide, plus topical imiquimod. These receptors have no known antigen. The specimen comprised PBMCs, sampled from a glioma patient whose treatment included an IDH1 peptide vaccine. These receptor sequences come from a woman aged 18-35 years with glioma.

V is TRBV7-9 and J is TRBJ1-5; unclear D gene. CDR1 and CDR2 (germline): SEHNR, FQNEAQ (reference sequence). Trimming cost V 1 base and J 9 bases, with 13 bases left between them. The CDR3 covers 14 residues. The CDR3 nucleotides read TGTGCCAGCAGCTTAGACATCCTGGTCACGCCCCAGCATTTT. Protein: CASSLDILVTPQHF.

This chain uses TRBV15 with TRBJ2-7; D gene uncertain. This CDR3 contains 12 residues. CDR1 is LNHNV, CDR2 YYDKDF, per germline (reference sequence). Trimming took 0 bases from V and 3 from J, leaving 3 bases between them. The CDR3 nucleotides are TGTGCCACCAGCAGAGAGGACTACGAGCAGTACTTC. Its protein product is CATSREDYEQYF. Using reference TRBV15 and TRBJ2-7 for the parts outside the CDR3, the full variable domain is DAMVIQNPRYQVTQFGKPVTLSCSQTLNHNVMYWYQQKSSQAPKLLFHYYDKDFNNEADTPDNFQSRRPNTSFCFLDIRSPGLGDTAMYLCATSREDYEQYFGPGTRLTVT.

The CDR3, as DNA: TGTGCCAGCAGCGGCCAGGGGGCGCGCACTGAAGCTTTCTTT. It codes for CASSGQGARTEAFF. V gene TRBV7-9 combines with J gene TRBJ1-1, with 8 bases lining up with TRBD1. Germline CDR1 reads SEHNR; CDR2 reads FQNEAQ (reference sequence). The CDR3 is made up of 14 amino acids. The V and J ends lost 5 bases and 4 bases, in that order; junction bases with no gene match: 6.

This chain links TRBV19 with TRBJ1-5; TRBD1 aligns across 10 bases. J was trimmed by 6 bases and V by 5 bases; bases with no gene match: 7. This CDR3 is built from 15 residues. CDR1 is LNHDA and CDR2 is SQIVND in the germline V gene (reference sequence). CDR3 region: CASSPTGGIGQPQHF. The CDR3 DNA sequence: TGTGCCAGTAGTCCGACAGGGGGCATAGGTCAGCCCCAGCATTTT.

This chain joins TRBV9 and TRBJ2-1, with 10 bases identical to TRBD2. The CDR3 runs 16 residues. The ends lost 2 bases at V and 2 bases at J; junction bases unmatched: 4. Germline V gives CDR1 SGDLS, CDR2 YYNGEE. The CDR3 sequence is CASSVLAGVPYNEQFF. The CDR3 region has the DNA TGTGCCAGCAGCGTGCTAGCGGGAGTTCCCTACAATGAGCAGTTCTTC.

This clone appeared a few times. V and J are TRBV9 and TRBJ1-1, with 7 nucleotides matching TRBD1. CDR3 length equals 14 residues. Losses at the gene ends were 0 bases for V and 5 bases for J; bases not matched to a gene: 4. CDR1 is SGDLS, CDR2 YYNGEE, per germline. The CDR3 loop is CASSVAQGGTEAFF. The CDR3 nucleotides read TGTGCCAGCAGCGTAGCTCAGGGGGGGACTGAAGCTTTCTTT.

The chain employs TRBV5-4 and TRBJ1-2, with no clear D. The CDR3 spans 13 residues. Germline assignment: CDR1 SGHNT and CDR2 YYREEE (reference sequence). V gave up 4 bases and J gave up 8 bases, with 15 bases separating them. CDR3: CASSLDPGEGYTF. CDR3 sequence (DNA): TGTGCCAGCAGCCTGGACCCTGGGGAAGGCTACACCTTC.

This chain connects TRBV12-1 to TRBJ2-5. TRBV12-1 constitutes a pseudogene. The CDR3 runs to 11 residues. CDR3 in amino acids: CASKGTGTQYF. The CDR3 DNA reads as TGTGCCAGCAAGGGTACGGGGACCCAGTACTTC.

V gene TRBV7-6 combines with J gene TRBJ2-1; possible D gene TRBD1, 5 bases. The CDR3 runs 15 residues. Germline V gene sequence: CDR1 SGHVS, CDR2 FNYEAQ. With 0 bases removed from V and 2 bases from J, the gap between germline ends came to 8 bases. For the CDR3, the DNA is TGTGCCAGCAGCTTAGCACCGACAGCCTACAATGAGCAGTTCTTC. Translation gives CASSLAPTAYNEQFF.

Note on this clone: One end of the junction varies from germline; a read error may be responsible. The chain's CDR3 is CASSPTIRQGRFSF. CDR3 nucleotides: TGTGCCAGCAGCCCTACTATACGACAGGGCCGATTCTCCTTC. The gene calls are TRBV7-9 and TRBJ1-2; 7 bases align to TRBD1. Per germline, CDR1 SEHNR and CDR2 FQNEAQ (reference sequence). The CDR3 has 14 amino acids.

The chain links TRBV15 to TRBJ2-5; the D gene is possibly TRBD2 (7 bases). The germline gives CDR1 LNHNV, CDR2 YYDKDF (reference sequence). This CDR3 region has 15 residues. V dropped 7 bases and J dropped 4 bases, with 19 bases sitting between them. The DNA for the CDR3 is TGTGCCACCACTCAGAGTGGGGGGGCCCCAGAGACCCAGTACTTC. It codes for CATTQSGGAPETQYF.

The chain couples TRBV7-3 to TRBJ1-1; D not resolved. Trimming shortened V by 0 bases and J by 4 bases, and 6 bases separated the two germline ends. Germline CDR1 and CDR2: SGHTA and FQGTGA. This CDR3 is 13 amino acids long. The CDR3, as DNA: TGTGCCAGCAGCTTAACGATAGGCACTGAAGCTTTCTTT. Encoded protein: CASSLTIGTEAFF.

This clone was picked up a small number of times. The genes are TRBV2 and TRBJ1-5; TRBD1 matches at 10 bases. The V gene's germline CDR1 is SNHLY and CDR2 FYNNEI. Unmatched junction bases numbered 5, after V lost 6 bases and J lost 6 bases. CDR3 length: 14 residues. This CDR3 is CASRKGQGGQPQHF. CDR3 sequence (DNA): TGTGCCAGCAGGAAAGGACAGGGGGGTCAGCCCCAGCATTTT.